This T cell receptor beta chain was recorded in a study of blood T cell repertoires in COVID-19. This clone was observed once. The CDR3 length is 16 residues. V lost 2 bases, J lost 5 bases, and 7 bases stayed unmatched. CDR1 is KGHSH and CDR2 is LQKENI in the germline V gene. This table comes from immunoSEQ multiplex PCR, and its TCRdb copy is limited to in-frame clones, with some not included. The data hold 150,000 to 250,000 clones, with around 87% observed a single time. The chain employs TRBV18 and TRBJ1-5, with 9 bases matching TRBD1. The sample was PBMCs or T cells enriched from blood (not recorded which). The clonotype was recovered from a woman aged 25 to 39 who had recovered from COVID-19. In nucleotides, the CDR3 is TGTGCCAGCTCACCATCTCCGGGACAGGGTCATCAGCCCCAGCATTTT. Translated: CASSPSPGQGHQPQHF.